The 29 T cell receptor beta chains below all came from one sample that was sequenced in a study of blood T cells in healthy people across ages. A second PCR, run for roughly 7 to 12 cycles, used a sample-barcoded 5' primer plus a J-beta primer mix. TCRdb recomputed calls from the 5' RACE reads with MiXCR, one row per CDR3 protein. The sample yields 250,000 to 300,000 distinct CDR3 sequences, less than 30% seen once. Specimen: blood. These receptors were taken from a woman in her 70s in good health.

The chain combines TRBV10-3 with TRBJ2-5; D may correspond to TRBD1 or TRBD2 (5 bases each). Trimming removed 0 bases at V and 7 bases at J, with 12 bases between. The germline gives CDR1 ENHRY, CDR2 SYGVKD. The CDR3 has 14 amino acids. CDR3 bases: TGTGCCATCAGTGAGTCGAAGGGTGGGACGACCCAGTACTTC. It yields the protein CAISESKGGTTQYF.

The chain carries TRBV10-3 and TRBJ2-3, with D unclear. The CDR3 spans 12 residues. V lost 2 bases to trimming and J lost 6 bases, with 6 bases between them. Germline-derived CDR1 and CDR2 are ENHRY and SYGVKD. DNA for the CDR3: TGTGCCATCAGTGAGAGCAGCGATACGCAGTATTTT. This translates into CAISESSDTQYF.

The chain carries TRBV7-9 and TRBJ1-6; no clear D gene. The V and J ends lost 8 bases and 5 bases respectively, with 10 bases between them. The germline V gene has CDR1 SEHNR and CDR2 FQNEAQ (reference sequence). CDR3 length equals 13 residues. The CDR3 DNA reads as TGTGCCAGCGGAGCTGGGGATAATTCACCCCTCCACTTT. It codes for CASGAGDNSPLHF.

This chain uses TRBV12-3 or TRBV12-4 with TRBJ2-2; 14 bases agree with TRBD2. With V trimmed by 5 bases and J by 4 bases, 15 bases remained unmatched. The length of the CDR3 is 20 residues. As DNA, the CDR3 is TGTGCCAGCAGTCGGGACAGGGGGCTGGGACTAGCGGGGGTCACCGGGGAGCTGTTTTTT. Residues: CASSRDRGLGLAGVTGELFF.

This chain joins TRBV28 and TRBJ2-5, with unresolved D. This CDR3 has 12 amino acids. Germline V gene lookup returns CDR1 MDHEN and CDR2 SYDVKM. Trimming stripped 10 bases from V and 1 base from J, with 10 bases between. The CDR3 nucleotides read TGTGCCACCGGACGGACCCAAGAGACCCAGTACTTC. It is translated as CATGRTQETQYF.

This chain joins TRBV7-2 and TRBJ2-7; TRBD2 aligns across 14 bases. This CDR3 region has 17 residues. Germline CDR1 reads SGHTA; CDR2 reads FQGNSA. V was clipped by 3 bases and J by 5 bases; unmatched bases: 9. CDR3: CASSFSIGTSGSHEQYF. DNA for the CDR3: TGTGCCAGCAGCTTTTCTATCGGGACTAGCGGGAGCCACGAGCAGTACTTC.

The chain uses TRBV24-1 and TRBJ2-5; tentative D call: TRBD2 (7 bases). V was clipped by 2 bases and J by 5 bases, with 14 bases between them. CDR3 length: 15 amino acids. Germline V gene data show CDR1 as KGHDR and CDR2 as SFDVKD. CDR3 in amino acids: CATSDSGGKGETQYF. CDR3 coding DNA: TGTGCCACCAGTGATTCGGGGGGCAAAGGGGAGACCCAGTACTTC.

The table lists this clonotype with many counts. The genes are TRBV13 and TRBJ2-5; possibly TRBD2 for D (6 bases). The CDR3 is 16 amino acids. The ends were cut back, 5 bases at V and 1 base at J, with 17 bases in the middle. Germline V CDR1 and CDR2: PRHDT, FYEKMQ (reference sequence). The CDR3 bases are TGTGCCAGCAGCAAGAGGACCGGGACTTCCCAAGAGACCCAGTACTTC. Encoded protein: CASSKRTGTSQETQYF.

A single count supports this clonotype. V is TRBV11-1 and J is TRBJ1-2; tentatively, D is TRBD1 (6 bases). The CDR3 is 12 amino acids. The germline gives CDR1 SGHAT, CDR2 FQDESV (reference sequence). The V gene lost 5 bases and the J gene lost 9 bases, with 13 bases spanning the gap. DNA of the CDR3: TGTGCCAGCAGCCTCTTGACAGGACGCTACACCTTC. Protein product: CASSLLTGRYTF.

This clonotype has just a few counts. V is TRBV7-3 and J is TRBJ2-1; D uncertain. The ends were cut back, 5 bases at V and 0 bases at J, with 11 bases in the middle. This CDR3 is 15 amino acids long. Germline V gene lookup returns CDR1 SGHTA and CDR2 FQGTGA. CDR3 residues: CASSLGDPSYNEQFF. Here the CDR3 DNA reads TGTGCCAGCAGCCTAGGAGATCCCTCCTACAATGAGCAGTTCTTC.

This clonotype was seen a handful of times. The chain uses TRBV5-1 and TRBJ2-5; 7 nucleotides line up with TRBD2. CDR1 and CDR2 from the germline V gene are SGHRS and YFSETQ. This CDR3 comprises 14 residues. V dropped 3 bases and J dropped 3; count of bases not matched to a gene: 5. Here the CDR3 reads CASSSGTMKETQYF. The CDR3 bases are TGCGCCAGCAGCTCCGGGACTATGAAAGAGACCCAGTACTTC.

This chain connects TRBV20-1 to TRBJ2-5; D is perhaps TRBD2 (6 bases). CDR3 size: 13 residues. Germline-derived CDR1 and CDR2 are DFQATT and SNEGSKA (reference sequence). V was pared by 2 bases and J by 4 bases, with 11 bases between. CDR3: CSARYSGAETQYF. CDR3 nucleotide sequence: TGCAGTGCTAGATATAGCGGAGCAGAGACCCAGTACTTC.

The V call is TRBV3-1, the J call TRBJ2-3, with D perhaps matching TRBD2 (6 bases). The CDR3 spans 12 residues. Germline V CDR1 and CDR2: LGHDT, YNNKEL (reference sequence). V was pared by 1 base and J by 14 bases, with 13 bases between. The CDR3: CASSQASGSWYF. The CDR3 DNA is TGTGCCAGCAGCCAAGCGAGCGGGTCGTGGTATTTT.

The rearrangement joins TRBV5-1 to TRBJ2-1; 10 bases fit TRBD1. In germline, CDR1 is SGHRS, CDR2 YFSETQ. V lost 7 bases and J lost 4; bases outside the gene matches: 5. The CDR3 covers 14 residues. The CDR3 DNA reads TGCGCCAGCTCCGGGACAGGGGATTACAATGAGCAGTTCTTC. Encoded protein: CASSGTGDYNEQFF.

The V and J genes are TRBV7-2 and TRBJ2-5; possible D gene TRBD1, 6 bases. V was pared by 4 bases and J by 2 bases, with 14 bases between. This CDR3 has 15 amino acids. Germline V gives CDR1 SGHTA, CDR2 FQGNSA. The CDR3 DNA reads as TGTGCCAGCAGCTACGCCGGGACATCACAAGAGACCCAGTACTTC. It codes for CASSYAGTSQETQYF.

This clonotype was detected a few times. The chain links TRBV28 to TRBJ2-5; 12 positions agree with TRBD2. There are 15 residues in the CDR3. The V gene end was trimmed by 2 bases and the J gene end by 5 bases; junction bases not matched to a gene: 3. CDR1 is MDHEN, CDR2 SYDVKM, per germline. The CDR3 spells CASSLIGTSGETQYF. CDR3 nucleotide sequence: TGTGCCAGCAGTTTAATTGGGACTAGCGGGGAGACCCAGTACTTC. Full variable domain (outside the CDR3, taken from reference TRBV28 and TRBJ2-5): DVKVTQSSRYLVKRTGEKVFLECVQDMDHENMFWYRQDPGLGLRLIYFSYDVKMKEKGDIPEGYSVSREKKERFSLILESASTNQTSMYLCASSLIGTSGETQYFGPGTRLLVL.

This clonotype was detected only a few times. The genes are TRBV20-1 and TRBJ2-1; 13 positions agree with TRBD2. TRBJ2-5 matches the DNA end more closely, so the J call is doubtful. The germline gives CDR1 DFQATT, CDR2 SNEGSKA (reference sequence). CDR3 length: 16 residues. CDR3 in amino acids: CSARDPGLAGFETQYF. The CDR3 DNA is TGCAGTGCTAGAGATCCGGGACTAGCGGGGTTCGAGACCCAGTACTTC.

This clonotype has ten or more counts. The CDR3 here is CASDGEQETQYF. The CDR3 region has the DNA TGTGCCAGTGACGGAGAACAAGAGACCCAGTACTTC. This chain links TRBV28 with TRBJ2-5; D ambiguous. The germline V and J ends were trimmed by 9 bases and 2 bases, with 10 bases remaining between them. The germline V gene has CDR1 MDHEN and CDR2 SYDVKM. This CDR3 contains 12 residues.

The V call is TRBV7-3, the J call TRBJ2-5; D is perhaps TRBD1 (6 bases). The closer fit of TRBJ2-1 to the DNA end suggests the J call may be wrong. The CDR3 is made up of 13 amino acids. Germline-derived CDR1 and CDR2 are SGHTA and FQGTGA. CDR3 loop: CASSATRTEKQFF. CDR3 bases: TGTGCCAGCAGCGCCACTAGGACAGAAAAGCAGTTCTTC.

The CDR3 loop is CASSLEGSPTRNTIYF. CDR3 nucleotides: TGCGCCAGCAGCTTGGAGGGCAGTCCGACGAGGAACACCATATATTTT. The chain carries TRBV5-1 and TRBJ1-3; D remains ambiguous. Trimming stripped 0 bases from V and 7 bases from J, with 17 bases between. Germline V gene sequence: CDR1 SGHRS, CDR2 YFSETQ. The CDR3 has 16 amino acids.

This clonotype was seen only a few times. CDR3 loop: CSVEQLSPGRGYEQYF. For the CDR3, the DNA is TGCAGCGTTGAACAACTATCCCCGGGACGGGGTTACGAGCAGTACTTC. The chain has TRBV29-1 and TRBJ2-7; D may correspond to TRBD1 or TRBD2 (5 bases each). This CDR3 comprises 16 residues. V lost 2 bases and J 4 bases, leaving 21 bases between the germline ends. Germline CDR1 is SQVTM and CDR2 is ANQGSEA.

This clonotype appeared a few times. The rearrangement joins TRBV29-1 to TRBJ2-5; TRBD1 is a possible D gene (6 bases). The V end was cut by 4 bases, the J end by 1 base, with 13 bases between. Germline CDR1 and CDR2: SQVTM and ANQGSEA. The CDR3 has 14 amino acids. The CDR3, as DNA: TGCAGCGTTGGCCTTGGACAGCCCCAAGAGACCCAGTACTTC. It specifies CSVGLGQPQETQYF. The whole variable domain, filled in from reference TRBV29-1 and TRBJ2-5, reads SAVISQKPSRDICQRGTSLTIQCQVDSQVTMMFWYRQQPGQSLTLIATANQGSEATYESGFVIDKFPISRPNLTFSTLTVSNMSPEDSSIYLCSVGLGQPQETQYFGPGTRLLVL.

This chain joins TRBV10-3 and TRBJ2-7, with 10 bases matching TRBD2. Germline V gives CDR1 ENHRY, CDR2 SYGVKD. CDR3 length: 18 amino acids. V shed 3 bases and J 8 bases; nucleotides not matched to a gene: 19. This CDR3 is CAISEPSGSWSVTVQQYF. The CDR3 DNA follows: TGTGCCATCAGTGAACCTAGCGGGAGTTGGTCCGTGACAGTCCAGCAGTACTTC.

The rearrangement uses TRBV11-2 and TRBJ2-6; D is unresolved. Trimming stripped 2 bases from V and 2 bases from J, with 7 bases between. Germline V CDR1 and CDR2: SGHAT, FQNNGV. The CDR3 extends over 15 amino acids. CDR3 loop: CASSLSLPGANVLTF. In DNA, the CDR3 is TGTGCCAGCAGCTTAAGTCTACCTGGGGCCAACGTCCTGACTTTC.

This clonotype occurred a few times. The chain links TRBV4-1 to TRBJ2-1, with D hard to call. The CDR3 sequence is 13 residues long. V lost 5 bases and J lost 9, with 14 bases in between. CDR1 MGHRA and CDR2 YSYEKL come from the germline V gene. CDR3 sequence reads: CASSSRPEVEQFF. DNA for the CDR3: TGCGCCAGCAGCTCCAGACCCGAGGTTGAGCAGTTCTTC.

This clonotype appeared a few times. The CDR3 DNA reads TGTGCCAGCAGTATGGACAGACAAGAGACCCAGTACTTC. This sequence encodes CASSMDRQETQYF. The rearrangement uses TRBV28 and TRBJ2-5; TRBD1 is a possible D gene (6 bases). CDR1 and CDR2 (germline): MDHEN, SYDVKM. The length of the CDR3 is 13 residues. Trimming stripped 5 bases from V and 2 bases from J, with 9 bases between.

This clonotype was seen only a few times. V gene TRBV20-1 combines with J gene TRBJ2-1, with a weak D call TRBD2 (5 bases). The tail of the sequence fits TRBJ2-7 better, so the J call may be wrong. There are 11 residues in the CDR3. Germline CDR1 and CDR2: DFQATT and SNEGSKA (reference sequence). The CDR3 region is CSASGLYEQYF. The CDR3 bases are TGCAGTGCTAGCGGACTCTACGAGCAGTACTTC.

The V call is TRBV11-2, the J call TRBJ2-1, with D perhaps TRBD2 (5 bases). The CDR3 extends over 11 amino acids. Looked up from germline, CDR1 is SGHAT and CDR2 is FQNNGV. CDR3 region: CATGAYNEQFF. In DNA, the CDR3 is TGTGCTACCGGGGCCTACAATGAGCAGTTCTTC.

A few counts support this clonotype. This chain joins TRBV6-2 or TRBV6-3 and TRBJ2-1; 7 bases match TRBD2. Trimming at V came to 2 bases and at J to 3 bases, leaving 7 bases not matched to a gene. There are 16 residues in the CDR3. Germline V gives CDR1 MNHEY, CDR2 SVGEGT. The CDR3 region has the DNA TGTGCCAGCAGTTACCTCCTAGCGGATGACTACAATGAGCAGTTCTTC. It yields the protein CASSYLLADDYNEQFF.